A single sample gave rise to the 30 T cell receptor beta chains below, sequenced in a study of graft-versus-host responses after intestinal transplantation. Clones were sequenced by immunoSEQ multiplex PCR, and TCRdb holds only the in-frame ones, with some missing. The sample includes roughly 100,000 clones, roughly 89% seen only once; the top ten take roughly 0.2%. These receptors' targets are unknown. Material: unstimulated CD4+ T cells sorted from spleen or lymph node cells, obtained before transplant. The origin of the receptors is a human donor who was the organ donor for an intestinal transplant.

This chain links TRBV4-1 with TRBJ2-3; no definite D call. This CDR3 contains 16 residues. The V and J ends lost 1 base and 1 base respectively, with 12 bases between them. Germline V gene data show CDR1 as MGHRA and CDR2 as YSYEKL. The CDR3 DNA reads TGCGCCAGCAGCCAAGCTTCGGTCCGCGGCACAGATACGCAGTATTTT. Protein: CASSQASVRGTDTQYF.

The J gene is TRBJ2-1, the V gene TRBV4-2, with TRBD2 identical over 7 bases. The V gene's germline CDR1 is LGHNA and CDR2 YNFKEQ. Germline trimming cut 4 bases from V and 4 bases from J; bases unmatched to any gene: 7. CDR3 length: 15 amino acids. The CDR3 region has the DNA TGTGCCAGCAGCCTTCGCGGGGGAGGTTACAATGAGCAGTTCTTC. The encoded protein is CASSLRGGGYNEQFF.

V and J are TRBV21-1 and TRBJ2-7; no DNA check was done on the table's D call, TRBD1. TRBV21-1 is a pseudogene segment. This CDR3 comprises 16 residues. The CDR3 DNA reads TGTGCCAGCAGCATGGGGAACAGGGATGGATCCTACGAGCAGTACTTC. This translates into CASSMGNRDGSYEQYF.

The chain links TRBV4-1 to TRBJ1-5; 7 bases fit TRBD1. Looked up from germline, CDR1 is MGHRA and CDR2 is YSYEKL. The CDR3 sequence is 15 residues long. Unmatched junction bases numbered 9, after V lost 1 base and J lost 9 bases. In nucleotides, the CDR3 is TGCGCCAGCAGCCAAGTTTGGGACAGCAGAGTGCCCCAGCATTTT. The encoded protein is CASSQVWDSRVPQHF.

V and J are TRBV2 and TRBJ1-2; TRBD1 matches at 8 bases. This CDR3 has 13 amino acids. Trimming removed 3 bases from V and 8 bases from J; junction bases left unmatched: 5. CDR1 is SNHLY and CDR2 is FYNNEI in the germline V gene. The CDR3 DNA follows: TGTGCCAGCAGTGATGCAGGGGGCTGGGGCTACACCTTC. It codes for CASSDAGGWGYTF.

The genes are TRBV7-2 and TRBJ2-7; tentatively, D is TRBD1 (6 bases). Trimming took 2 bases from V and 6 from J, leaving 11 bases between them. Germline V gives CDR1 SGHTA, CDR2 FQGNSA. This CDR3 contains 13 residues. The DNA of the CDR3 is TGTGCCAGCAGCTTAAGAACCAGGGGCGAGCAGTACTTC. As protein: CASSLRTRGEQYF.

The chain uses TRBV5-7 and TRBJ1-6, with 7 positions matching TRBD1. TRBV5-7 is placed among ORFs of uncertain function. The CDR3 length is 15 residues. The J segment lost 12 bases and the V segment lost 0 bases, leaving 9 bases of the junction unmatched. CDR3 sequence: CASSLVHGTDRPLHF. The CDR3 coding sequence is TGTGCCAGCAGCTTGGTGCACGGGACAGATCGACCCCTCCACTTT.

This clone showed up just once. The CDR3 protein is CASSQQGGNNEQFF. The CDR3 DNA reads as TGTGCCAGCAGCCAACAGGGGGGGAACAATGAGCAGTTCTTC. The rearrangement joins TRBV28 to TRBJ2-1, with TRBD1 as a possible D gene (8 bases). The CDR3 spans 14 residues. Germline loops: CDR1 MDHEN, CDR2 SYDVKM. V lost 6 bases, J lost 5 bases, and 14 bases lay in between.

This chain connects TRBV7-2 to TRBJ2-7; D is unclear. In germline, CDR1 is SGHTA, CDR2 FQGNSA. V shed 4 bases and J shed 6 bases, with 19 bases lying between them. The CDR3 runs to 15 residues. CDR3 bases: TGTGCCAGCAGCTACCCAGGCGTTGGAAGGCTCGAGCAGTACTTC. Its protein product is CASSYPGVGRLEQYF.

The chain has TRBV4-1 and TRBJ1-2; 9 positions agree with TRBD1. The germline gives CDR1 MGHRA, CDR2 YSYEKL. This CDR3 has 15 amino acids. The V and J ends lost 3 bases and 2 bases, in that order; junction bases with no gene match: 4. The CDR3 DNA reads TGCGCCAGCAGCCATAGGGGACAGGGAAACTATGGCTACACCTTC. Protein sequence: CASSHRGQGNYGYTF.

This clone appeared a few times. The genes are TRBV4-1 and TRBJ2-1; TRBD2 might be the D (6 bases). The CDR3 runs 16 residues. Trimming shortened V by 0 bases and J by 8 bases, and 17 bases separated the two germline ends. Germline-derived CDR1 and CDR2 are MGHRA and YSYEKL. CDR3: CASSQDLGGGPDEQFF. The CDR3 region has the DNA TGCGCCAGCAGCCAAGATCTAGGAGGAGGGCCGGATGAGCAGTTCTTC.

This clone was seen only once. This chain connects TRBV9 to TRBJ2-3; 9 bases agree with TRBD2. From germline, CDR1 is SGDLS and CDR2 YYNGEE. V lost 4 bases to trimming and J lost 2 bases; unmatched junction nucleotides: 11. The CDR3 contains 17 residues. The CDR3 sequence: CASSLPRSGGPTDTQYF. CDR3 nucleotide sequence: TGTGCCAGCAGCCTACCTCGGAGCGGGGGGCCCACAGATACGCAGTATTTT.

The chain carries TRBV6-5 and TRBJ2-7; TRBD2 is a possible D gene (6 bases). The germline V gene has CDR1 MNHEY and CDR2 SVGAGI. V gave up 0 bases and J gave up 3 bases, with 12 bases separating them. There are 15 residues in the CDR3. The CDR3 DNA reads as TGTGCCAGCAGTTACTCGATCGGGGGTCACTACGAGCAGTACTTC. Translation gives CASSYSIGGHYEQYF.

The V gene is TRBV4-2, the J gene TRBJ2-3, with 11 bases fitting TRBD2. The V segment lost 0 bases and the J segment 2 bases; nucleotides outside the gene matches: 4. This CDR3 contains 17 residues. Germline V lookup: CDR1 LGHNA, CDR2 YNFKEQ. CDR3 residues: CASSQESSGGVTDTQYF. In nucleotides, the CDR3 is TGTGCCAGCAGCCAAGAAAGTAGCGGGGGGGTCACAGATACGCAGTATTTT.

A single count supports this clone. The V call is TRBV11-2, the J call TRBJ2-3; tentatively, D is TRBD1 (6 bases). The CDR3 is 15 residues long. V was shortened by 1 base and J by 3 bases, with 11 bases between the two germline ends. CDR1 is SGHAT, CDR2 FQNNGV, per germline. The DNA for the CDR3 is TGTGCCAGCAGCTTAGCGACCAGGGGAACAGATACGCAGTATTTT. This sequence encodes CASSLATRGTDTQYF.

The J gene is TRBJ1-2, the V gene TRBV4-2; D unclear. In germline, CDR1 is LGHNA, CDR2 YNFKEQ. Deletions cut 6 bases from V and 8 bases from J, with 13 bases between. The CDR3 spans 12 residues. The CDR3 region has the DNA TGTGCCAGCAGACGTCCCGAGGGCGGCTACACCTTC. Translated, it gives CASRRPEGGYTF.

The chain recombines TRBV7-3 with TRBJ2-7, with TRBD2 matching over 8 bases. This CDR3 contains 13 residues. CDR1 and CDR2 from the germline V gene are SGHTA and FQGTGA. J gave up 3 bases and V 2 bases, and 0 bases lay outside the gene matches. The CDR3 loop is CASSLRGGYEQYF. The CDR3 nucleotides are TGTGCCAGCAGCTTACGGGGGGGCTACGAGCAGTACTTC. Full variable domain (missing parts from reference TRBV7-3 and TRBJ2-7): GAGVSQTPSNKVTEKGKYVELRCDPISGHTALYWYRQSLGQGPEFLIYFQGTGAADDSGLPNDRFFAVRPEGSVSTLKIQRTERGDSAVYLCASSLRGGYEQYFGPGTRLTVT.

V and J are TRBV11-2 and TRBJ2-7; D is possibly TRBD1 (5 bases). The CDR3 covers 14 residues. In germline, CDR1 is SGHAT, CDR2 FQNNGV. Between the trimmed V and J ends, which lost 6 bases and 2 bases, there was a span of 14 bases. CDR3 DNA sequence: TGTGCCAGCAGTCTTCACACGACAGCCTACGAGCAGTACTTC. Translated, it gives CASSLHTTAYEQYF.

The rearrangement uses TRBV7-3 and TRBJ1-6; 10 bases agree with TRBD1. Looked up from germline, CDR1 is SGHTA and CDR2 is FQGTGA. This CDR3 is 17 amino acids long. The junction had 11 bases not matched to a gene; V was cut back by 5 bases and J by 7 bases. This CDR3 is CASSTGTGVPPNSPLHF. The CDR3 DNA reads as TGTGCCAGCAGCACCGGGACAGGGGTTCCTCCGAATTCACCCCTCCACTTT.

V usage is TRBV14 and J usage is TRBJ2-2, with 11 bases matching TRBD2. Per the germline V gene, CDR1 is SGHDN and CDR2 is FVKESK. With V trimmed by 4 bases and J by 2 bases, 3 bases remained unmatched. The CDR3 loop spans 16 amino acids. The DNA for the CDR3 is TGTGCCAGCAGCCGGACTAGCGGGCTAAACACCGGGGAGCTGTTTTTT. This sequence encodes CASSRTSGLNTGELFF.

This clone was observed a handful of times. The V and J genes are TRBV19 and TRBJ1-1; a possible D gene is TRBD1 (5 bases). Trimming took off 5 bases at V and 0 bases at J, with 10 bases between the two ends. Germline values: CDR1 LNHDA, CDR2 SQIVND (reference sequence). The CDR3 has 14 amino acids. The CDR3 loop reads CASSGGVMNTEAFF. For the CDR3, the DNA is TGTGCCAGTAGTGGAGGGGTTATGAACACTGAAGCTTTCTTT. The full variable domain, rest sourced from reference TRBV19 and TRBJ1-1, is DGGITQSPKYLFRKEGQNVTLSCEQNLNHDAMYWYRQDPGQGLRLIYYSQIVNDFQKGDIAEGYSVSREKKESFPLTVTSAQKNPTAFYLCASSGGVMNTEAFFGQGTRLTVV.

The rearrangement uses TRBV19 and TRBJ2-7, with 7 nucleotides matching TRBD1. Germline CDR1 and CDR2: LNHDA and SQIVND (reference sequence). J was trimmed by 3 bases and V by 4 bases; bases with no gene match: 6. There are 14 residues in the CDR3. In DNA form, the CDR3 reads TGTGCCAGTAGTACTCGACAGGGCAACTACGAGCAGTACTTC. It specifies CASSTRQGNYEQYF.

The table lists this clone with a count of one. The chain uses TRBV7-8 and TRBJ1-1; D gene uncertain. The V end lost 0 bases, the J end lost 4 bases, and 18 bases lay between the germline ends. Germline V gene data show CDR1 as SGHVS and CDR2 as FQNEAQ. The CDR3 is made up of 17 amino acids. CDR3: CASSLAVGGRMVTEAFF. The CDR3 nucleotides are TGTGCCAGCAGCTTAGCTGTGGGCGGGAGGATGGTCACTGAAGCTTTCTTT.

The chain uses TRBV2 and TRBJ2-3; D is possibly TRBD2 (6 bases). The V end was cut by 5 bases, the J end by 1 base, with 13 bases between. This CDR3 region has 15 residues. Germline CDR1 and CDR2: SNHLY and FYNNEI. The CDR3, as DNA: TGTGCCAGCAGTAAAAATAGCGGCCGCACAGATACGCAGTATTTT. Translating it yields CASSKNSGRTDTQYF.

Here the CDR3 reads CASSIADGAGELFF. The CDR3 coding sequence is TGTGCCAGCAGTATAGCGGACGGAGCCGGGGAGCTGTTTTTT. The chain recombines TRBV28 with TRBJ2-2; TRBD2 is a possible D gene (6 bases). Germline V gene sequence: CDR1 MDHEN, CDR2 SYDVKM. CDR3 size: 14 residues. V was pared by 5 bases and J by 6 bases, with 13 bases between.

This sequence joins TRBV4-1 and TRBJ2-7; D unresolved. Per the germline V gene, CDR1 is MGHRA and CDR2 is YSYEKL. The V gene lost 0 bases and the J gene lost 3 bases, with 6 bases spanning the gap. The CDR3 has 13 residues. CDR3 bases: TGCGCCAGCAGCCAAGATTTATACTACGAGCAGTACTTC. Translation gives CASSQDLYYEQYF.

This chain joins TRBV5-1 and TRBJ2-7, with D unclear. The CDR3 sequence is 14 residues long. Trimming pared 0 bases from V and 2 bases from J, leaving 9 bases between. Germline CDR1 SGHRS, CDR2 YFSETQ. In DNA, the CDR3 is TGCGCCAGCAGCTTGGAAGCCGATACCTACGAGCAGTACTTC. Translated: CASSLEADTYEQYF.

The rearrangement uses TRBV27 and TRBJ1-2, with 7 bases aligning to TRBD1. This CDR3 contains 13 residues. From germline, CDR1 is MNHEY and CDR2 SMNVEV (reference sequence). V trimming: 5 bases; J trimming: 8 bases; junction bases outside the gene matches: 8. The DNA of the CDR3 is TGTGCCAGCAGTCCCACAGGGGTAAGAGGCTACACCTTC. Translated: CASSPTGVRGYTF.

The rearrangement joins TRBV7-9 to TRBJ2-1, with TRBD1 matching over 8 bases. This CDR3 is 13 amino acids long. In germline, CDR1 is SEHNR, CDR2 FQNEAQ (reference sequence). The trim removed 5 bases at V and 7 bases at J, leaving 4 bases unmatched. CDR3 amino acids: CASSVRDRNEQFF. CDR3 sequence (DNA): TGTGCCAGCAGCGTCCGGGACAGGAATGAGCAGTTCTTC.

This rearrangement joins TRBV5-1 to TRBJ1-2; D is unclear. Per the germline V gene, CDR1 is SGHRS and CDR2 is YFSETQ. The V end lost 4 bases, the J end lost 3 bases, and 10 bases lay between the germline ends. The CDR3 length is 13 residues. CDR3 DNA: TGCGCCAGCAGCCCATCCACAGACTATGGCTACACCTTC. Amino acid sequence: CASSPSTDYGYTF.